This T cell receptor beta chain stems from a study of blood T cell repertoires in COVID-19. Methods used by the authors: It was from reference gene primer amplification that nucleated cell counts were estimated. Profiled with immunoSEQ multiplex PCR; TCRdb holds only in-frame clones, not every one. V and J calls and clone size follow that table, whereas D and trimming were derived from the DNA. The repertoire consists of around 50,000 clones, with approximately 90% occurring once and the leading ten covering approximately 9.6%. The count of this clone is one. J gave up 3 bases and V 3 bases, and 8 bases lay outside the gene matches. This CDR3 is built from 16 residues. Germline V CDR1 and CDR2: SGHNT, YYREEE (reference sequence).

The chain recombines TRBV5-4 with TRBJ2-7, with 11 bases identical to TRBD2. This TCR derives from a man in his forties or fifties with active COVID-19. The sample consisted of peripheral blood. This chain's CDR3 is CASSSSGTSGIYEQYF. DNA for the CDR3: TGTGCCAGCAGCTCTTCTGGGACTAGCGGCATCTACGAGCAGTACTTC.